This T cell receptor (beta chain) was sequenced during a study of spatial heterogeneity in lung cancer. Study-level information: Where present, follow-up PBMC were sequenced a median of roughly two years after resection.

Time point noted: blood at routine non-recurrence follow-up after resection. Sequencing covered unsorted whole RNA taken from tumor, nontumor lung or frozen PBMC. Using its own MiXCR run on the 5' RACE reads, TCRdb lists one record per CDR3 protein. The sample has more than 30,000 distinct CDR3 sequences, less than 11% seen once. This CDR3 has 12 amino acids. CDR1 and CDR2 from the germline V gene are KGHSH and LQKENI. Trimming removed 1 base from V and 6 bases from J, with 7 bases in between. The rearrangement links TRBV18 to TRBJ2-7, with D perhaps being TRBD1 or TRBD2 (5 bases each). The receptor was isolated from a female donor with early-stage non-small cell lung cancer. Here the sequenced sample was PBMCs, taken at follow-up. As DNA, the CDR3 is TGTGCCAGCTCACCACGGGGACGCGAGCAGTACTTC. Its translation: CASSPRGREQYF.